Below are 23 T cell receptor beta chains sequenced from a single sample in a study of cytomegalovirus exposure and HLA in healthy donors. The PCR made use of 60 Vbeta and 13 Jbeta primers. Data came from immunoSEQ multiplex PCR; TCRdb stores just in-frame clones and leaves some out. This sample has 58,000 or so clones, with around 68% found just once. Sample: PBMCs. Receptors were obtained from a man aged 50 to 59 in good health and CMV-seropositive.

The rearrangement links TRBV5-6 to TRBJ1-2, with 9 bases matching TRBD1. The CDR3 has 15 amino acids. CDR1 and CDR2 from the germline V gene are SGHDT and YYEEEE. V shed 4 bases, J shed 2 bases, and the junction held 6 bases outside the gene matches. CDR3 sequence: CASSQQGAFNYGYTF. Written as DNA, the CDR3 is TGTGCCAGCAGCCAACAGGGGGCATTCAACTATGGCTACACCTTC.

The chain has TRBV28 and TRBJ1-4; D unresolved. The germline CDR1 and CDR2 sequences are MDHEN and SYDVKM. Trimming pared 5 bases from V and 0 bases from J, leaving 13 bases between. The length of the CDR3 is 16 residues. This CDR3 is CASSPRGGATNEKLFF. Written as DNA, the CDR3 is TGTGCCAGCAGTCCCCGCGGAGGTGCAACTAATGAAAAACTGTTTTTT.

This chain connects TRBV30 to TRBJ2-7; tentatively, D is TRBD1 (5 bases). The CDR3 has 14 residues. CDR1 is GTSNPN, CDR2 SVGIG, per germline (reference sequence). With 4 bases removed from V and 0 bases from J, the gap between germline ends came to 13 bases. The CDR3: CAWNPGQGSYEQYF. In DNA form, the CDR3 reads TGTGCCTGGAACCCCGGGCAGGGCTCCTACGAGCAGTACTTC.

V and J are TRBV6-5 and TRBJ2-7; TRBD1 might be the D (5 bases). CDR3 length equals 14 residues. In germline, CDR1 is MNHEY, CDR2 SVGAGI. V lost 0 bases and J lost 3, with 9 bases in between. CDR3 in amino acids: CASSYSDRIYEQYF. The CDR3 DNA reads as TGTGCCAGCAGTTACTCAGACAGAATCTACGAGCAGTACTTC.

The genes are TRBV5-4 and TRBJ2-7, with 8 bases aligning to TRBD1. Germline V CDR1 and CDR2: SGHNT, YYREEE (reference sequence). The junction had 5 bases not matched to a gene; V was cut back by 4 bases and J by 11 bases. This CDR3 is 11 amino acids long. The CDR3 region has the DNA TGTGCCAGCAGCCGGGGACAGGCAGAGTACTTC. This encodes CASSRGQAEYF.

This clone was counted a few times. CDR3 in amino acids: CASSLAQRLAGHHGELFF. The CDR3 DNA reads TGTGCCAGCAGCTTAGCCCAACGTCTAGCGGGACATCATGGGGAGCTGTTTTTT. The chain is built from TRBV7-6 and TRBJ2-2, with 9 positions matching TRBD2. Looked up from germline, CDR1 is SGHVS and CDR2 is FNYEAQ. V lost 0 bases to trimming and J lost 8 bases; unmatched junction nucleotides: 13. This CDR3 has 18 amino acids.

A single count supports this clone. This chain links TRBV4-3 with TRBJ2-1; 7 bases agree with TRBD2. This CDR3 comprises 14 residues. V shed 0 bases, J shed 6 bases, and the junction held 2 bases outside the gene matches. Germline CDR1 reads LGHNA; CDR2 reads YSLEER. The CDR3 spells CASSQDWGGNEQFF. The CDR3 DNA reads TGCGCCAGCAGCCAAGATTGGGGGGGCAATGAGCAGTTCTTC.

J is TRBJ1-4 and V is TRBV5-1; 9 nucleotides line up with TRBD1. The germline CDR1 and CDR2 sequences are SGHRS and YFSETQ. This CDR3 comprises 16 residues. Trimming took 4 bases from V and 7 from J; bases not matched to a gene: 11. The CDR3: CASSDRDRVGVEKLFF. CDR3 DNA: TGCGCCAGCAGCGACCGGGACAGGGTGGGGGTTGAAAAACTGTTTTTT. The variable domain in full, completed from reference TRBV5-1 and TRBJ1-4, reads KAGVTQTPRYLIKTRGQQVTLSCSPISGHRSVSWYQQTPGQGLQFLFEYFSETQRNKGNFPGRFSGRQFSNSRSEMNVSTLELGDSALYLCASSDRDRVGVEKLFFGSGTQLSVL.

J is TRBJ2-7 and V is TRBV7-9; D remains ambiguous. CDR1 and CDR2 (germline): SEHNR, FQNEAQ (reference sequence). V was trimmed by 0 bases and J by 4 bases, leaving 10 bases between them. There are 14 residues in the CDR3. Here the CDR3 DNA reads TGTGCCAGCAGCTTAGCTGGTCAGGCTTACGAGCAGTACTTC. Translated: CASSLAGQAYEQYF.

The gene calls are TRBV5-1 and TRBJ1-6; D is uncertain. CDR3 length: 15 amino acids. Trimming took off 0 bases at V and 0 bases at J, with 4 bases between the two ends. The germline gives CDR1 SGHRS, CDR2 YFSETQ. CDR3 in DNA: TGCGCCAGCAGCTTGGACAGCTCCTATAATTCACCCCTCCACTTT. Residues: CASSLDSSYNSPLHF.

CDR3 coding DNA: TGTGCCAGTAGTATAGATCCGGGACAGCTCTATGGCTACACCTTC. Translating gives CASSIDPGQLYGYTF. The chain combines TRBV19 with TRBJ1-2; 7 nucleotides align to TRBD1. Germline V CDR1 and CDR2: LNHDA, SQIVND (reference sequence). V gave up 0 bases and J gave up 4 bases; unmatched junction bases: 5. The CDR3 spans 15 residues.

The chain joins TRBV30 to TRBJ2-7; perhaps TRBD2 as D (6 bases). Germline lookup yields CDR1 GTSNPN and CDR2 SVGIG (reference sequence). This CDR3 region has 13 residues. With 5 bases removed from V and 0 bases from J, the gap between germline ends came to 11 bases. This chain's CDR3 is CAWGAGHSYEQYF. In nucleotides, the CDR3 is TGTGCCTGGGGGGCGGGGCACTCCTACGAGCAGTACTTC.

CDR3 DNA: TGTGCCAGCAGCGTAGGCTTTCGGACTAGCGGGAGTGGTGAGCAGTTCTTC. As protein: CASSVGFRTSGSGEQFF. This sequence joins TRBV9 and TRBJ2-1; 13 bases align to TRBD2. This CDR3 has 17 amino acids. The germline gives CDR1 SGDLS, CDR2 YYNGEE. With 0 bases clipped from V and 9 bases from J, the junction kept 9 bases outside the gene matches.

The gene calls are TRBV10-3 and TRBJ2-1; the match to TRBD2 covers 8 bases. This CDR3 has 15 amino acids. CDR1 is ENHRY and CDR2 is SYGVKD in the germline V gene. V was clipped by 4 bases and J by 2 bases; unmatched bases: 4. The CDR3 bases are TGTGCCATCAGTGGTTCAGCGGGAGCCTACAATGAGCAGTTCTTC. It specifies CAISGSAGAYNEQFF.

This chain links TRBV7-9 with TRBJ1-2; a weak D match, TRBD1 (5 bases). Germline V lookup: CDR1 SEHNR, CDR2 FQNEAQ (reference sequence). The CDR3 runs to 15 residues. Trimming cost V 6 bases and J 2 bases, with 16 bases left between them. The CDR3 loop reads CASSPGLRQNYGYTF. CDR3 sequence (DNA): TGTGCCAGCAGTCCGGGACTCAGACAAAACTATGGCTACACCTTC.

The gene calls are TRBV30 and TRBJ1-4; D perhaps matches TRBD1 (6 bases). The germline V gene has CDR1 GTSNPN and CDR2 SVGIG (reference sequence). This CDR3 has 12 residues. The CDR3 spells CAFKGGGEKLFF. CDR3 in DNA: TGTGCGTTTAAAGGGGGGGGTGAAAAACTGTTTTTT.

The V gene is TRBV6-6, the J gene TRBJ1-2, with a tentative D call TRBD1 (6 bases). The CDR3 is 13 residues long. The germline V gene encodes CDR1 MNHNY and CDR2 SVGAGI (reference sequence). V lost 7 bases and J lost 2, with 11 bases in between. In nucleotides, the CDR3 is TGTGCCAGCAATCGCGGGGGCAACTATGGCTACACCTTC. Its protein is CASNRGGNYGYTF.

V usage is TRBV30 and J usage is TRBJ2-7; 9 positions agree with TRBD1. CDR3 length: 14 amino acids. Per the germline V gene, CDR1 is GTSNPN and CDR2 is SVGIG (reference sequence). V trimming: 6 bases; J trimming: 2 bases; junction bases outside the gene matches: 8. CDR3 region: CACLGQGAAYEQYF. The CDR3 region has the DNA TGTGCCTGCCTGGGACAGGGAGCCGCCTACGAGCAGTACTTC.

The genes are TRBV29-1 and TRBJ2-3, with 10 bases identical to TRBD2. CDR3 length: 15 residues. V trimming: 4 bases; J trimming: 10 bases; junction bases outside the gene matches: 14. The germline V gene encodes CDR1 SQVTM and CDR2 ANQGSEA. CDR3 residues: CSVVRKREGPIAQYF. The CDR3 DNA sequence: TGCAGCGTTGTTAGGAAGCGGGAGGGGCCTATCGCGCAGTATTTT.

The J gene is TRBJ2-2, the V gene TRBV10-1; 8 positions agree with TRBD1. Trimming cost V 8 bases and J 1 base; bases outside gene matches: 3. Per germline, CDR1 WNHNN and CDR2 SYGVQD (reference sequence). CDR3 length: 14 amino acids. CDR3 DNA sequence: TGCGCCAGCGGGGGGACAGGGAACACCGGGGAGCTGTTTTTT. Amino acids: CASGGTGNTGELFF.

The rearrangement links TRBV7-9 to TRBJ2-7; TRBD1 agrees at 9 bases. This CDR3 comprises 14 residues. CDR1 and CDR2 from the germline V gene are SEHNR and FQNEAQ (reference sequence). V shed 4 bases, J shed 2 bases, and the junction held 3 bases outside the gene matches. The CDR3 protein is CASSSRDRAYEQYF. CDR3 nucleotide sequence: TGTGCCAGCAGCTCACGGGACAGGGCCTACGAGCAGTACTTC.

The chain links TRBV9 to TRBJ2-7, with 7 bases identical to TRBD1. This CDR3 comprises 14 residues. V lost 3 bases to trimming and J lost 7 bases; unmatched junction nucleotides: 10. Germline V gene lookup returns CDR1 SGDLS and CDR2 YYNGEE. CDR3 protein: CASSAPGQLREQYF. CDR3 nucleotides: TGTGCCAGCAGCGCGCCGGGACAGCTGAGGGAGCAGTACTTC.

V is TRBV4-3 and J is TRBJ1-2; a possible D gene is TRBD1 (6 bases). V lost 7 bases to trimming and J lost 0 bases, with 15 bases between them. In germline, CDR1 is LGHNA, CDR2 YSLEER. CDR3 length: 15 amino acids. CDR3 DNA: TGCGCCAGCACCGCAGACAGGAGGTCTAACTATGGCTACACCTTC. Translation: CASTADRRSNYGYTF.